The subject of this entry is one T cell receptor (beta chain). Its antigen is unidentified. The read ends 3 residues before the CDR3 terminus; that terminus is restored from the germline J gene. This table comes from immunoSEQ multiplex PCR, and its TCRdb copy is limited to in-frame clones, with some not included. The record lists about 48,000 clones, of which the ten most abundant hold about 0.83%. Thawed PBMCs were FACS-sorted into unstimulated CD4+CD25+CD127- regulatory T cells, CD4+CD25- non-regulatory cells, CD4 and CD8 cells. Germline V gene sequence: CDR1 DFQATT, CDR2 SNEGSKA (reference sequence). V trimming: 6 bases; J trimming: 5 bases; junction bases outside the gene matches: 8. The CDR3 contains 14 residues. The sample belongs to a study of Tregs in tolerant kidney transplant recipients. Overall study results and limits: In tolerant patients, donor-specific Tregs outgrew total Tregs, suggesting antigen-driven expansion. Few patients were studied, so findings need validation in larger groups. Biological reproducibility was not directly addressed, but technical replication error appeared minimal.

The TCR sequence derives from a human donor who received a combined kidney and bone marrow transplant. This chain joins TRBV20-1 and TRBJ1-5, with 9 bases lining up with TRBD1. The sample here was CD4+ T cells from blood, taken before the transplant. CDR3 bases read: TGCAGTGCCTCCACACAGGGGGCGGATCAGCCC. As protein: CSASTQGADQP. The entire CDR3 protein reads CSASTQGADQPQHF.